The 2 T cell receptor beta chains below all came from one sample that was sequenced in a study of cytomegalovirus exposure and HLA in healthy donors. The PCR made use of 60 Vbeta and 13 Jbeta primers. Using immunoSEQ multiplex PCR, the repertoire was profiled, and TCRdb retains in-frame clones only, with some absent. Seen here are around 180,000 clones, 81% observed once, and the top ten hold around 2%. Sequenced sample: PBMCs. These receptor sequences come from a woman between 18 and 29 years old in good health and CMV-seropositive.

This chain connects TRBV7-3 to TRBJ2-1, with 11 bases matching TRBD2. The J segment lost 9 bases and the V segment lost 0 bases, leaving 10 bases of the junction unmatched. Germline CDR1 SGHTA, CDR2 FQGTGA. This CDR3 contains 17 residues. The CDR3 protein is CASSLTGLAGGPSEQFF. The CDR3 region has the DNA TGTGCCAGCAGCTTAACCGGATTAGCGGGGGGGCCTAGTGAGCAGTTCTTC.

The chain recombines TRBV5-3 with TRBJ1-5, with D tentatively TRBD1 (6 bases). TRBV5-3 is an ORF for which the function is uncertain. This CDR3 is built from 17 residues. Trimming stripped 2 bases from V and 0 bases from J, with 15 bases between. DNA for the CDR3: TGTGCCAGAAGCTTTCGAAGGGGGGGATATAGCAATCAGCCCCAGCATTTT. Amino acids: CARSFRRGGYSNQPQHF.